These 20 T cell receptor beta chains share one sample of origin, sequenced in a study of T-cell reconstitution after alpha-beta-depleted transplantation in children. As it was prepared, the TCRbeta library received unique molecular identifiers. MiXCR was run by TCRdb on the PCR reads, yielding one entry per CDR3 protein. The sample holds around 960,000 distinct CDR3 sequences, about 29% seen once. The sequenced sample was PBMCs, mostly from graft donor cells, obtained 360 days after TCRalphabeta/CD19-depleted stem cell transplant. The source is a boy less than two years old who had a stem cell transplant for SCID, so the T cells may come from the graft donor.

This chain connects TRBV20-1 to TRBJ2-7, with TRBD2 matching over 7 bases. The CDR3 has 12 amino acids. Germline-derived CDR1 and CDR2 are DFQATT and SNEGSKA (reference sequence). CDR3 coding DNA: TGCAGGGGGGAGGGGCGCTTCTACGAGCAGTACTTC. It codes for CRGEGRFYEQYF.

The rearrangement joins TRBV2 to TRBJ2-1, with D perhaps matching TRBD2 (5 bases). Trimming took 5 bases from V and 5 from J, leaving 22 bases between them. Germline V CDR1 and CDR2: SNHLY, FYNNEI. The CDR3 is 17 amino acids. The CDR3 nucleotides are TGTGCCAGCAGTCAAGAAACCCTAGCAGACCCACACAATGAGCAGTTCTTC. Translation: CASSQETLADPHNEQFF.

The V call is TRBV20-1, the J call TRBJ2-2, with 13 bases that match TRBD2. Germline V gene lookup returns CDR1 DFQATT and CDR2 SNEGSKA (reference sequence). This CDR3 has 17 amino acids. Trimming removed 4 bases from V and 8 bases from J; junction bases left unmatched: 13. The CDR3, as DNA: TGCAGTGCTACAGCGGGACTAGCGGGGCCAAACGGGGGGGAGCTGTTTTTT. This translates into CSATAGLAGPNGGELFF.

The CDR3 bases are TGTGCCAGTAGTTTAAGGGGCAAAACCTACGAGCAGTACTTC. It specifies CASSLRGKTYEQYF. The genes are TRBV19 and TRBJ2-7; TRBD1 might be the D (5 bases). The germline gives CDR1 LNHDA, CDR2 SQIVND (reference sequence). The CDR3 consists of 14 residues. Deletions cut 5 bases from V and 2 bases from J, with 13 bases between.

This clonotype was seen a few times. CDR3 DNA: TGTGCCACCAGCAGAGAACGAGCCAGGGAGCAGTTCTTC. It translates to CATSRERAREQFF. J is TRBJ2-1 and V is TRBV15; D remains unclear. Trimming pared 0 bases from V and 10 bases from J, leaving 10 bases between. The CDR3 is made up of 13 amino acids. The germline V gene has CDR1 LNHNV and CDR2 YYDKDF (reference sequence).

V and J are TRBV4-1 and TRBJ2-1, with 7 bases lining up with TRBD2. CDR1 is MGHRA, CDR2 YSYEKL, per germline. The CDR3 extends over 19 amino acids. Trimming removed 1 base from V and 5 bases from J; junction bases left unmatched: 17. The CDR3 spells CASSQGGPSGASNNNEQFF. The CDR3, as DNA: TGCGCCAGCAGCCAAGGAGGACCAAGCGGGGCTAGCAACAACAATGAGCAGTTCTTC.

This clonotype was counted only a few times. CDR3: CASSDGKPTYEQYF. In DNA, the CDR3 is TGTGCCAGCAGTGATGGGAAACCCACCTACGAGCAGTACTTC. The chain links TRBV25-1 to TRBJ2-7; D not resolved. This CDR3 has 14 amino acids. The V gene lost 3 bases and the J gene lost 2 bases, with 11 bases spanning the gap. Per germline, CDR1 MGHDK and CDR2 SYGVNS.

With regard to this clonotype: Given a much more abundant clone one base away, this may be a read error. In DNA form, the CDR3 reads TGCGCCAGCAGCCTGACGATTCTTGTGGGGGGCACTGGCACAGATACGCAGTATTTT. Protein product: CASSLTILVGGTGTDTQYF. The chain combines TRBV4-3 with TRBJ2-3; D may match TRBD1 or TRBD2 (6 bases each). The CDR3 totals 19 residues. V gave up 4 bases and J gave up 1 base, with 24 bases separating them. Germline CDR1 LGHNA, CDR2 YSLEER.

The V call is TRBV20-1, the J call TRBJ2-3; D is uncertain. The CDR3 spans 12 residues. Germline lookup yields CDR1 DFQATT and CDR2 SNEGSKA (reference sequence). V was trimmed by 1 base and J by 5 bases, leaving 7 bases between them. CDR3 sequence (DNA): TGCAGTGCTAGAGGTCTGGTAGATACGCAGTATTTT. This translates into CSARGLVDTQYF.

CDR3 nucleotides: TGTGCCAGCAGCCCTGTTAGGGAAGGCTACACCTTC. This gives the protein CASSPVREGYTF. V and J are TRBV5-5 and TRBJ1-2; the D is unclear. With 4 bases removed from V and 8 bases from J, the gap between germline ends came to 12 bases. Germline V gene sequence: CDR1 SGHKS, CDR2 YYEKEE (reference sequence). This CDR3 contains 12 residues. The full variable domain, rest sourced from reference TRBV5-5 and TRBJ1-2, is DAGVTQSPTHLIKTRGQQVTLRCSPISGHKSVSWYQQVLGQGPQFIFQYYEKEERGRGNFPDRFSARQFPNYSSELNVNALLLGDSALYLCASSPVREGYTFGSGTRLTVV.

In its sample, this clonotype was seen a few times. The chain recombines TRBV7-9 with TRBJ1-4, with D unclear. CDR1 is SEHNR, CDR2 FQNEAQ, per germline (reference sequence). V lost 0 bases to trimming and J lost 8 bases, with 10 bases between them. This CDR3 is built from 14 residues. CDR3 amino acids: CASSLAGPIEKLFF. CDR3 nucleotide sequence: TGTGCCAGCAGCTTAGCTGGGCCTATAGAAAAACTGTTTTTT.

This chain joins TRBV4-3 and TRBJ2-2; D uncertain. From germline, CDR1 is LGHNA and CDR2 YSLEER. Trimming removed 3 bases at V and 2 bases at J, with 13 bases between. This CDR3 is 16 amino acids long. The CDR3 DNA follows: TGCGCCAGCAGCCATCCATTCACTCAAAACACCGGGGAGCTGTTTTTT. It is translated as CASSHPFTQNTGELFF.

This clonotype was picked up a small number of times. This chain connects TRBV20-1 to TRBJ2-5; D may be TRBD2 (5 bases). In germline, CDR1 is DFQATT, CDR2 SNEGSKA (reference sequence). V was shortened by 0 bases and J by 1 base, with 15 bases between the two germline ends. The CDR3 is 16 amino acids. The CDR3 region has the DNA TGCAGTGCTAGAGATCGGCGGGTTTGGGGCCAAGAGACCCAGTACTTC. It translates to CSARDRRVWGQETQYF.

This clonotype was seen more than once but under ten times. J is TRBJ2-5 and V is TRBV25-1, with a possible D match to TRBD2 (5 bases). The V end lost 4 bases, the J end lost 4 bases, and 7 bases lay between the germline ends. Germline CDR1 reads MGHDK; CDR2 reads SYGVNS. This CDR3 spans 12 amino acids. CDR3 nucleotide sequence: TGTGCCAGCAGTGTAGCGCGAGAGACCCAGTACTTC. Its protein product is CASSVARETQYF.

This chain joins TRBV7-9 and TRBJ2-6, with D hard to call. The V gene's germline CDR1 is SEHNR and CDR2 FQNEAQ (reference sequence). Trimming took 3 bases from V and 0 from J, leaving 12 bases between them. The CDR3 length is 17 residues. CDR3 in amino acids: CASSFGDRASGANVLTF. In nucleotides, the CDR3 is TGTGCCAGCAGCTTTGGGGATAGGGCCTCTGGGGCCAACGTCCTGACTTTC.

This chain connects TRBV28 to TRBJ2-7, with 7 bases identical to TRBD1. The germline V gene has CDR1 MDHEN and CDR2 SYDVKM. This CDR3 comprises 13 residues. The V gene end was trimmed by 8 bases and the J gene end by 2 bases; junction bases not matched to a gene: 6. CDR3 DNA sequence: TGTGCCAGCGAGGTGCAGGGGGCCTACGAGCAGTACTTC. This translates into CASEVQGAYEQYF.

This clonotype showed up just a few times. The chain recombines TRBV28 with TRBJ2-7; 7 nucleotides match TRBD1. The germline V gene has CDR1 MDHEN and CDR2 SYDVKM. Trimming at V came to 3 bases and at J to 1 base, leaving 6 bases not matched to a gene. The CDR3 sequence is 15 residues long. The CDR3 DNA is TGTGCCAGCAGTTTCAGGGGGATCCTATCCTACGAGCAGTACTTC. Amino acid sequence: CASSFRGILSYEQYF. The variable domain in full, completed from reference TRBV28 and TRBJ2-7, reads DVKVTQSSRYLVKRTGEKVFLECVQDMDHENMFWYRQDPGLGLRLIYFSYDVKMKEKGDIPEGYSVSREKKERFSLILESASTNQTSMYLCASSFRGILSYEQYFGPGTRLTVT.

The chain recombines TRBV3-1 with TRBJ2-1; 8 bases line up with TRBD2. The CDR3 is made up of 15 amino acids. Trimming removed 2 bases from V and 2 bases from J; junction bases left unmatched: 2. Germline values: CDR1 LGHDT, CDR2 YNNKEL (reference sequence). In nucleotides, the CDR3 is TGTGCCAGCAGCCAACGCGGGAGGCCCTACAATGAGCAGTTCTTC. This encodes CASSQRGRPYNEQFF.

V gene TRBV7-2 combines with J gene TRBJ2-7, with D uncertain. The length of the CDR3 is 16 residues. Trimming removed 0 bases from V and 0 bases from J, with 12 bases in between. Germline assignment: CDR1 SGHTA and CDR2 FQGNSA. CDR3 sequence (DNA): TGTGCCAGCAGCTTAGCGTATTCACGGACCTCCTACGAGCAGTACTTC. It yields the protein CASSLAYSRTSYEQYF.

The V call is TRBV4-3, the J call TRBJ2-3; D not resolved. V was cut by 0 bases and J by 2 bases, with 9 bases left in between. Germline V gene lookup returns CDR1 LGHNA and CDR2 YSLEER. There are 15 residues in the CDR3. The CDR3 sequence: CASSQEGMYTDTQYF. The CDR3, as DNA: TGCGCCAGCAGCCAAGAAGGGATGTACACAGATACGCAGTATTTT.